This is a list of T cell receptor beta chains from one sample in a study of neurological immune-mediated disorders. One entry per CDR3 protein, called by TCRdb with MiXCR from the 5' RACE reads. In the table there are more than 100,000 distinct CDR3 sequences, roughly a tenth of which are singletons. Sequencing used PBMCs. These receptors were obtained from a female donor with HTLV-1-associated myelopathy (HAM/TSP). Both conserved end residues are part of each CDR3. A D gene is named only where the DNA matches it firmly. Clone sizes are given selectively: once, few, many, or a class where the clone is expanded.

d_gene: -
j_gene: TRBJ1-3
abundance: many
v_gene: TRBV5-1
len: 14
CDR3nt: TGCGCCAGCAGCTGGGATAACTCTGGAAACACCATATATTTT
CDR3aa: CASSWDNSGNTIYF

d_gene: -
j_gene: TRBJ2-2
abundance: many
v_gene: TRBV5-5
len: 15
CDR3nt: TGTGCCAGCAGCTTGGACGGAAGGGGCACCGGGGAGCTGTTTTTT
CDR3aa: CASSLDGRGTGELFF

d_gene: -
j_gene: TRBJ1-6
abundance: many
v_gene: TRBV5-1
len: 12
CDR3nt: TGCGCCAGCAGCTTTGGGGAGGCGCCCCTCCACTTT
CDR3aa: CASSFGEAPLHF

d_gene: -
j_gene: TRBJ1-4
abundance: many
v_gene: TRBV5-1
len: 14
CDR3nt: TGCGCCAGCAGCTCGAAGGAGTTTAATGAAAAACTGTTTTTT
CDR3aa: CASSSKEFNEKLFF

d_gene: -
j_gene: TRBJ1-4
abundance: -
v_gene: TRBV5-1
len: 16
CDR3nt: TGCGCCAGCAGCTTGGTAGATGCTGGGACTAATGAAAAACTGTTTTTT
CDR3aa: CASSLVDAGTNEKLFF

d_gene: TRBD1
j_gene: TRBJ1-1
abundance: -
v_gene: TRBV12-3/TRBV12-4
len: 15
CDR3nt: TGTGCCAGCAGACCCGGGACAGGGTTGCTCACTGAAGCTTTCTTT
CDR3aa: CASRPGTGLLTEAFF

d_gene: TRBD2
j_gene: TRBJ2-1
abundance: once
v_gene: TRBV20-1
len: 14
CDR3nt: TGCAGTGCTAGACTGACTAGCGGATACCATGAGCAGTTCTTC
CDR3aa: CSARLTSGYHEQFF

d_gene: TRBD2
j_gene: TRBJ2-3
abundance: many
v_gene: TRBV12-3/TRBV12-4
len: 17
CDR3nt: TGTGCCAGCAGTTTAGGGGCTAGCGGATCTAGCACAGATACGCAGTATTTT
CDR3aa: CASSLGASGSSTDTQYF

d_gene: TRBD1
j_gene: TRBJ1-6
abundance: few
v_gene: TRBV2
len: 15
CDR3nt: TGTGCCAGCAGCCCAGGACAGGTTTATAATTCACCCCTCCACTTT
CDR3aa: CASSPGQVYNSPLHF

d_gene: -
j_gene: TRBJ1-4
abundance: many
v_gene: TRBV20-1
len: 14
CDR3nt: TGCAGTGCTAGCCCCGGGGTGACTAATGAAAAACTGTTTTTT
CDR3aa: CSASPGVTNEKLFF

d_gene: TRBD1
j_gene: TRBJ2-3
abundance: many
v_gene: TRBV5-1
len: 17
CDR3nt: TGCGCCAGCAGCTTGGGTGGTGCGCAGGGGGCCTCAGATACGCAGTATTTT
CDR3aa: CASSLGGAQGASDTQYF

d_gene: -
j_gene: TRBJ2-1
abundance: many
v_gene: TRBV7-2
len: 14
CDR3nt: TGTGCCAGCAGCCCCTATAGGTCTAACAATGAGCAGTTCTTC
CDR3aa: CASSPYRSNNEQFF

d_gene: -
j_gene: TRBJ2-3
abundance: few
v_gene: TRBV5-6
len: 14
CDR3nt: TGTGCCAGCAGCACCGGGGGCGGGATAGATACGCAGTATTTT
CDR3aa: CASSTGGGIDTQYF

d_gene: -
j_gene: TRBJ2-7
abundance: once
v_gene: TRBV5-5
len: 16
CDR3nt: TGTGCCAGCAGCTTGGGGGCCCACAGGGTCGACGACGAGCGGTACTTC
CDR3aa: CASSLGAHRVDDERYF

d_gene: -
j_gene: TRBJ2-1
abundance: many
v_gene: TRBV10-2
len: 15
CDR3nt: TGCGCCAGCAGTGCCGGGCAGAGCTCCTACAATGAGCAGTTCTTC
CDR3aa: CASSAGQSSYNEQFF

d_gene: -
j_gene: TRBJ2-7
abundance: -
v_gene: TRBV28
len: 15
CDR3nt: TGTGCCAGCAGTGCCGGGACACAGGCTTACTACGAGCAGTACTTC
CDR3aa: CASSAGTQAYYEQYF

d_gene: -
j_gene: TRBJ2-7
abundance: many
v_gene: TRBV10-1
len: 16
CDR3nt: TGCGCCAGCAGTGAGTCGTATGGGGGGCGTACGAACGAGCAGTACTTC
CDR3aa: CASSESYGGRTNEQYF

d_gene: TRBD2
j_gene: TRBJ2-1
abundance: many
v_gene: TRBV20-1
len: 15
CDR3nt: TGCAGTGCTAGAGACGGGGGGGCCGTGGACAATGAGCAGTTCTTC
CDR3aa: CSARDGGAVDNEQFF

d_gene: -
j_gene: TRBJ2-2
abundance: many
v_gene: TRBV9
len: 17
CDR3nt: TGTGCCAGCAGCCGGGCCCAGGGGACTCCGGGGACCGGGGAGCTGTTTTTT
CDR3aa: CASSRAQGTPGTGELFF

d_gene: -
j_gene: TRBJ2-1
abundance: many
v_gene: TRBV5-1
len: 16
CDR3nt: TGCGCCAGCAGCTTGAGTGGGGCTACCCGGGGCGATGAGCAGTTCTTC
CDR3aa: CASSLSGATRGDEQFF

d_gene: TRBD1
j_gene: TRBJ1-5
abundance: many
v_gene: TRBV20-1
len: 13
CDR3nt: TGCAGTGTTGCCGGGACAGGGAATCAGCCCCAGCATTTT
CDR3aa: CSVAGTGNQPQHF

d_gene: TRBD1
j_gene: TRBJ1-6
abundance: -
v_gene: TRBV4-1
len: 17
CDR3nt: TGCGCCAGCAGCCGACAGGACAGGGGGTCTAATAATTCACCCCTCCACTTT
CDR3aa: CASSRQDRGSNNSPLHF

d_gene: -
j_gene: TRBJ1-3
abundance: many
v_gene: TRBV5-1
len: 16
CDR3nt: TGCGCCAGCAGCTTGGACGCGACTCTCTCTGGAAACACCATATATTTT
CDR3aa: CASSLDATLSGNTIYF

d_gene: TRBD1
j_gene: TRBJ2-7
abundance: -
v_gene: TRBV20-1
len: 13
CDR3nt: TGCAGTGCTACCAAAACAGGGGTCTACGAGCAGTACTTC
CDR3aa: CSATKTGVYEQYF

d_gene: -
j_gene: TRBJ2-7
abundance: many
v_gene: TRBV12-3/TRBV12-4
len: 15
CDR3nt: TGTGCCAGCAGTCGTGAGACAGGAAGCTCCTACGAGCAGTACTTC
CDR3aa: CASSRETGSSYEQYF

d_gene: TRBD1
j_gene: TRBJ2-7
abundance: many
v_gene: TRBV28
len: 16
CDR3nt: TGTGCCAGCAGTTTATGGGAGATGGACAGGGGATACGAGCAGTACTTC
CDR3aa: CASSLWEMDRGYEQYF

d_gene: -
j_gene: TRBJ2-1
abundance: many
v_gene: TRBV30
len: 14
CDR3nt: TGTGCCTGGAGTGGGGCCTTGCTAGCCGGGGAGCAGTTCTTC
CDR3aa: CAWSGALLAGEQFF

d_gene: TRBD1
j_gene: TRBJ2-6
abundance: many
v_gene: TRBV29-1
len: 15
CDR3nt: TGCAGCGTCCGACAGGGGAGCTCTGGGGCCAACGTCCTGACTTTC
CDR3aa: CSVRQGSSGANVLTF

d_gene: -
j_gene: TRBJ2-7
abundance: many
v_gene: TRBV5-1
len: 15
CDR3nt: TGCGCCAGCAGCTACCTCGGGACCGTAGCCTACGAGCAGTACTTC
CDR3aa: CASSYLGTVAYEQYF

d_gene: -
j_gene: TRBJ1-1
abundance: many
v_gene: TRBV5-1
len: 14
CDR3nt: TGCGCCAGCAGCTTGGCCGAGGGGGGCACTGAAGCTTTCTTT
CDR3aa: CASSLAEGGTEAFF

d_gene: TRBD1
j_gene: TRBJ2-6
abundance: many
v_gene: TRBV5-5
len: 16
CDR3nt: TGTGCCAGCAGCTTGCAGGGGGCGACTGGGGCCAACGTCCTGACTTTC
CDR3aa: CASSLQGATGANVLTF

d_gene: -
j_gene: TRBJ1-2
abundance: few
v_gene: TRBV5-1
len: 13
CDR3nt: TGCGCCAGCAGGACTGGGGGTAACTATGGCTACACCTTC
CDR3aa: CASRTGGNYGYTF

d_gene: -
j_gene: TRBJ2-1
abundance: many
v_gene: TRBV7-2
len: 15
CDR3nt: TGTGCCAGCAGCTTCCGTAGCTCGCACCCTGAAGGGCAGTTCTTC
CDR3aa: CASSFRSSHPEGQFF

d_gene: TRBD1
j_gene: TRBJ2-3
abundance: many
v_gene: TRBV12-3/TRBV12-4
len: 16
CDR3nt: TGTGCCAGCACAATCGGGACAGGGCGATACACAGATACGCAGTATTTT
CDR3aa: CASTIGTGRYTDTQYF

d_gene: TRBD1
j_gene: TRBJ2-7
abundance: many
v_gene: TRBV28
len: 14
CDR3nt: TGTGCCAGCAGTTTGTCCAGGGGGCTTTCCGAGCAGTACTTC
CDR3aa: CASSLSRGLSEQYF

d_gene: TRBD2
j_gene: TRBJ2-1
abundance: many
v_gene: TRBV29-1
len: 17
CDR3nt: TGCAGCGTTGAAGATCGCTTAGCGGGGGGGAGAGGGAATGAGCAGTTCTTC
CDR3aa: CSVEDRLAGGRGNEQFF

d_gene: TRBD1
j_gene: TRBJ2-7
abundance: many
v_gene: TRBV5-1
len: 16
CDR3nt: TGCGCCAGCACTTCTCTCAGGACAGGGGCGTCCTACGAGCAGTACTTC
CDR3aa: CASTSLRTGASYEQYF

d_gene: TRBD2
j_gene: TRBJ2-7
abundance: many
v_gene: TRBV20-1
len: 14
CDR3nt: TGCAGTGCTAGAGGACTAGCGGACGTCTACGAGCAGTACTTC
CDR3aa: CSARGLADVYEQYF

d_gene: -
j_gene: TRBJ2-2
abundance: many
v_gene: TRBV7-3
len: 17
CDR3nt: TGTGCCAGCAGCTCCGCCCGGGGGCAACATGACACCGGGGAGCTGTTTTTT
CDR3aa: CASSSARGQHDTGELFF

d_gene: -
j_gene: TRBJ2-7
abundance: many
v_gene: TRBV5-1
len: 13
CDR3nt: TGCGCCAGCAGCTCGGACAGCTACTACGAGCAGTACTTC
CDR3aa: CASSSDSYYEQYF

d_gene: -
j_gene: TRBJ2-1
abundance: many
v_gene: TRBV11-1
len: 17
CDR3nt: TGTGCCAGCAGCCCCCGCCGACCGGGTAACGTTCTGGGTGAGCAGTTCTTC
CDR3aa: CASSPRRPGNVLGEQFF

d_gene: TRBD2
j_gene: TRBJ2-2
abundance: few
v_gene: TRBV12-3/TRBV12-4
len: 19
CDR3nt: TGTGCCAGCAGGGCCCCTTTGGGAGCGGGGGGGCCATCCGCCGGGGAGCTGTTTTTT
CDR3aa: CASRAPLGAGGPSAGELFF

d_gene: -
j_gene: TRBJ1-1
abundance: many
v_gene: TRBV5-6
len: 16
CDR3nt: TGTGCCAGCAGCTTCTTTTACAGGGAAAGGGACACTGAAGCTTTCTTT
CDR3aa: CASSFFYRERDTEAFF

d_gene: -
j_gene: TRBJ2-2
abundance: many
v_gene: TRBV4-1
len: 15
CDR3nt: TGCGCCAGCAGCCAAGATCGCCAGGTCGCCGGGGAGCTGTTTTTT
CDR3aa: CASSQDRQVAGELFF

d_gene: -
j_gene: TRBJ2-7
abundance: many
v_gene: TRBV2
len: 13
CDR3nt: TGTGCCAGCAGTGCTTGGGCCGGCCACGAGCAGTACTTC
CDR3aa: CASSAWAGHEQYF

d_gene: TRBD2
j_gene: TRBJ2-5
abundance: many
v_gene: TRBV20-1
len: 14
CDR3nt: TGCAGTGCTAGACAGACAGCGGGGGGAGAGACCCAGTACTTC
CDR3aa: CSARQTAGGETQYF

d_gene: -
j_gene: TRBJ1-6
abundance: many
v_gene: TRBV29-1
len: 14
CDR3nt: TGCAGCGTACTGACGGGGACGCATAATTCACCCCTCCACTTT
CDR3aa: CSVLTGTHNSPLHF

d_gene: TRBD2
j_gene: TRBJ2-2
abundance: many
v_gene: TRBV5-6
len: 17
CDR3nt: TGTGCCAGCAGCCTCCCCGGACTAGCGGGATTCACCGGGGAGCTGTTTTTT
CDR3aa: CASSLPGLAGFTGELFF

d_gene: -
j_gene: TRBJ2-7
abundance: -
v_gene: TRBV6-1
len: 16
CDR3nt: TGTGCCAGCACTTTTTCCCAGGGGACGACACTACGAGGGCAGTACTTC
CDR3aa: CASTFSQGTTLRGQYF

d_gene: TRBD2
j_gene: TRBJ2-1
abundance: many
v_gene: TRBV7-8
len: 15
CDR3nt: TGTGCCAGCAGCTTTAGACGGGGGGGCTACGATGAGCAGTTCTTC
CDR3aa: CASSFRRGGYDEQFF